Shown below are 23 T cell receptor beta chains from a single sample sequenced in a study of blood T cell repertoires in COVID-19. Assay: immunoSEQ multiplex PCR; the TCRdb copy retains only in-frame clones and omits some. In the table there are some 62,000 clones, 85% to 90% of which are singletons. The sample consisted of peripheral blood. The receptor source for this set is a woman aged 60-70 years with COVID-19, enrolled during active disease.

This sequence joins TRBV19 and TRBJ1-5; tentatively, D is TRBD1 (5 bases). The length of the CDR3 is 17 residues. Trimming pared 3 bases from V and 3 bases from J, leaving 18 bases between. Germline values: CDR1 LNHDA, CDR2 SQIVND (reference sequence). CDR3 protein: CASSIPNFKQDNQPQHF. The CDR3 region has the DNA TGTGCCAGTAGTATCCCAAATTTCAAACAGGACAATCAGCCCCAGCATTTT. Variable domain in full (rest from reference TRBV19 and TRBJ1-5): DGGITQSPKYLFRKEGQNVTLSCEQNLNHDAMYWYRQDPGQGLRLIYYSQIVNDFQKGDIAEGYSVSREKKESFPLTVTSAQKNPTAFYLCASSIPNFKQDNQPQHFGDGTRLSIL.

The genes are TRBV29-1 and TRBJ2-1; TRBD2 agrees at 8 bases. The CDR3 is 18 amino acids. V lost 5 bases to trimming and J lost 1 base; unmatched junction nucleotides: 16. Germline-derived CDR1 and CDR2 are SQVTM and ANQGSEA. CDR3 protein: CSVLPGLSGIESYNEQFF. For the CDR3, the DNA is TGCAGCGTTCTCCCCGGGCTTAGCGGGATTGAGTCCTACAATGAGCAGTTCTTC.

The V gene is TRBV7-9, the J gene TRBJ2-4, with 7 bases fitting TRBD1. Germline values: CDR1 SEHNR, CDR2 FQNEAQ (reference sequence). V dropped 5 bases and J dropped 0; count of bases not matched to a gene: 7. The CDR3 is 16 amino acids. The CDR3, as DNA: TGTGCCAGCAGCCCGAGACAGGGCCTAGCCAAAAACATTCAGTACTTC. The encoded protein is CASSPRQGLAKNIQYF.

This sequence joins TRBV4-3 and TRBJ2-2, with 10 bases identical to TRBD2. The length of the CDR3 is 17 residues. V was pared by 4 bases and J by 5 bases, with 10 bases of the junction left unmatched. CDR1 is LGHNA and CDR2 is YSLEER in the germline V gene. The CDR3 bases are TGCGCCAGCAGCCCGGGACTAGCGACCCGTCGGACCGGGGAGCTGTTTTTT. The encoded protein is CASSPGLATRRTGELFF.

The gene calls are TRBV19 and TRBJ2-2, with 8 bases fitting TRBD1. This CDR3 region has 17 residues. The trim removed 5 bases at V and 4 bases at J, leaving 12 bases unmatched. From germline, CDR1 is LNHDA and CDR2 SQIVND (reference sequence). The CDR3 sequence: CASSGPRTGLGTGELFF. The CDR3, as DNA: TGTGCCAGTAGTGGCCCTCGGACAGGGCTGGGCACCGGGGAGCTGTTTTTT.

The J gene is TRBJ2-5, the V gene TRBV11-1, with 7 positions matching TRBD2. With V trimmed by 5 bases and J by 3 bases, 12 bases remained unmatched. The CDR3 totals 16 residues. CDR1 is SGHAT, CDR2 FQDESV, per germline (reference sequence). The CDR3 spells CASSPRVAGDKETQYF. CDR3 DNA sequence: TGTGCCAGCAGCCCTCGGGTGGCGGGAGACAAAGAGACCCAGTACTTC.

The V gene is TRBV7-6, the J gene TRBJ2-7, with 7 positions matching TRBD2. Germline values: CDR1 SGHVS, CDR2 FNYEAQ. Losses at the gene ends were 1 base for V and 3 bases for J; bases not matched to a gene: 9. The length of the CDR3 is 16 residues. The CDR3 loop reads CASSLVSSGAYYEQYF. In nucleotides, the CDR3 is TGTGCCAGCAGCTTAGTTTCTAGCGGAGCCTACTACGAGCAGTACTTC.

This chain uses TRBV30 with TRBJ2-2, with 8 bases fitting TRBD2. The CDR3 runs to 16 residues. Germline CDR1 and CDR2: GTSNPN and SVGIG (reference sequence). With V trimmed by 3 bases and J by 6 bases, 12 bases remained unmatched. The CDR3 sequence: CAWSDPGAGEAGELFF. CDR3 nucleotides: TGTGCCTGGAGCGACCCTGGAGCGGGAGAAGCCGGGGAGCTGTTTTTT.

The rearrangement joins TRBV6-6 to TRBJ2-5, with 9 bases fitting TRBD1. The V and J ends lost 6 bases and 5 bases, in that order; junction bases with no gene match: 7. Germline CDR1 reads MNHNY; CDR2 reads SVGAGI (reference sequence). This CDR3 has 14 amino acids. The CDR3 is CASSLQGASETQYF. In nucleotides, the CDR3 is TGTGCCAGCAGCCTACAGGGGGCAAGCGAGACCCAGTACTTC.

The V gene is TRBV9, the J gene TRBJ2-2; 9 bases align to TRBD2. After removal of 3 bases from V and 2 bases from J, the junction contained 5 bases not matched to a gene. The CDR3 has 16 residues. The germline V gene encodes CDR1 SGDLS and CDR2 YYNGEE. The CDR3 loop is CASSDPTSGNTGELFF. CDR3 sequence (DNA): TGTGCCAGCAGCGACCCGACTAGCGGTAACACCGGGGAGCTGTTTTTT.

This clone was found once. At one of its ends the junction is not consistent with the germline gene, which may arise from a read error. The chain is built from TRBV7-6 and TRBJ2-3; D is unresolved. CDR3 size: 11 residues. The germline gives CDR1 SGHVS, CDR2 FNYEAQ. The CDR3 sequence: CASSFGPTTSF. In DNA, the CDR3 is TGTGCCAGCAGCTTTGGCCCGACAACATCTTTT.

V is TRBV13 and J is TRBJ1-4; the D gene is possibly TRBD1 (6 bases). V was clipped by 6 bases and J by 8 bases, with 22 bases between them. The CDR3 sequence is 16 residues long. The germline CDR1 and CDR2 sequences are PRHDT and FYEKMQ (reference sequence). CDR3 protein: CASSKFSDSSWEKLFF. In DNA, the CDR3 is TGTGCCAGCAGTAAATTCTCGGACAGCTCCTGGGAAAAACTGTTTTTT.

This chain joins TRBV19 and TRBJ1-6, with unresolved D. V lost 6 bases, J lost 0 bases, and 15 bases lay in between. CDR1 is LNHDA, CDR2 SQIVND, per germline (reference sequence). There are 17 residues in the CDR3. As DNA, the CDR3 is TGTGCCAGTAGCCCGAGTGGTAGCAGCTCCTATAATTCACCCCTCCACTTT. It encodes CASSPSGSSSYNSPLHF.

This clone appeared once. This chain uses TRBV6-6 with TRBJ2-1; 7 bases match TRBD1. CDR1 MNHNY and CDR2 SVGAGI come from the germline V gene (reference sequence). The CDR3 covers 13 residues. Trimming removed 4 bases from V and 7 bases from J; junction bases left unmatched: 4. The chain's CDR3 is CASSSGQHNEQFF. CDR3 bases: TGTGCCAGCAGTTCGGGACAGCATAATGAGCAGTTCTTC.

Only one count was recorded for this clone. The V and J genes are TRBV30 and TRBJ2-1; 7 bases match TRBD2. Germline CDR1 reads GTSNPN; CDR2 reads SVGIG (reference sequence). This CDR3 is built from 14 residues. V lost 2 bases, J lost 1 base, and 2 bases stayed unmatched. CDR3 coding DNA: TGTGCCTGGAGTAGACTAGCTTCCTACAATGAGCAGTTCTTC. Translation: CAWSRLASYNEQFF.

The chain is built from TRBV9 and TRBJ1-3; D is undetermined. The length of the CDR3 is 16 residues. V lost 4 bases to trimming and J lost 4 bases, with 18 bases between them. Germline values: CDR1 SGDLS, CDR2 YYNGEE. The chain's CDR3 is CASSPSLVGSGNTIYF. The DNA for the CDR3 is TGTGCCAGCAGCCCCTCGTTAGTCGGTTCAGGAAACACCATATATTTT.

The chain joins TRBV3-1 (or the pseudogene TRBV3-2) to TRBJ2-1; 9 positions agree with TRBD2. The ends lost 1 base at V and 9 bases at J; junction bases unmatched: 10. CDR1 LGHDT and CDR2 YNNKEL come from the germline V gene (reference sequence). This CDR3 has 16 amino acids. The CDR3 sequence is CASSQGGRDPWGEQFF. The CDR3 coding sequence is TGTGCCAGCAGCCAAGGCGGGAGGGACCCTTGGGGTGAGCAGTTCTTC.

The V call is TRBV4-3, the J call TRBJ2-7; TRBD2 is a possible D gene (6 bases). Germline V lookup: CDR1 LGHNA, CDR2 YSLEER. V gave up 3 bases and J gave up 8 bases, with 23 bases separating them. CDR3 length: 16 amino acids. DNA for the CDR3: TGCGCCAGCAGCCAGCAAACCGGGACTGGGGTGGGGAAGCAGTACTTC. This gives the protein CASSQQTGTGVGKQYF.

The chain recombines TRBV11-3 with TRBJ2-1; 11 nucleotides agree with TRBD2. This CDR3 contains 16 residues. Per germline, CDR1 SGHNT and CDR2 YENEEA. The V gene end was trimmed by 4 bases and the J gene end by 4 bases; junction bases not matched to a gene: 6. The CDR3 DNA sequence: TGTGCCAGCAGCTGGGGGGGACTAGCGGCTTACAATGAGCAGTTCTTC. Its protein is CASSWGGLAAYNEQFF.

The V call is TRBV6-2 or TRBV6-3, the J call TRBJ1-3; D is unresolved. This CDR3 spans 15 amino acids. Per germline, CDR1 MNHEY and CDR2 SVGEGT. Between the trimmed V and J ends, which lost 5 bases and 3 bases, there was a span of 14 bases. As DNA, the CDR3 is TGTGCCAGCAGTCTCTGGGAGACGATTGGAAACACCATATATTTT. Its protein is CASSLWETIGNTIYF.

V gene TRBV19 combines with J gene TRBJ1-1, with a possible D match to TRBD1 (6 bases). Per germline, CDR1 LNHDA and CDR2 SQIVND (reference sequence). Trimming removed 6 bases from V and 5 bases from J, with 10 bases in between. CDR3 length equals 12 residues. CDR3 loop: CASRARGTEAFF. CDR3 bases: TGTGCCAGTAGGGCCAGGGGTACTGAAGCTTTCTTT.

CDR3 protein: CASSSGTGPYEQYF. DNA of the CDR3: TGCGCCAGCAGCTCCGGGACAGGCCCCTACGAGCAGTACTTC. The gene calls are TRBV5-1 and TRBJ2-7; 8 bases map to TRBD1. Germline assignment: CDR1 SGHRS and CDR2 YFSETQ. The trim removed 3 bases at V and 2 bases at J, leaving 4 bases unmatched. The length of the CDR3 is 14 residues.

CDR3 nucleotides: TGTGCCAGCAGCCAAGAGCCCCCCGCTACGGAGCAGTTCTTC. The encoded protein is CASSQEPPATEQFF. The rearrangement joins TRBV3-1 (or the pseudogene TRBV3-2) to TRBJ2-1; the D is unclear. Trimming left V 0 bases short and J 10 bases short, with 13 bases between. Germline values: CDR1 LGHDT, CDR2 YNNKEL (reference sequence). This CDR3 has 14 amino acids.